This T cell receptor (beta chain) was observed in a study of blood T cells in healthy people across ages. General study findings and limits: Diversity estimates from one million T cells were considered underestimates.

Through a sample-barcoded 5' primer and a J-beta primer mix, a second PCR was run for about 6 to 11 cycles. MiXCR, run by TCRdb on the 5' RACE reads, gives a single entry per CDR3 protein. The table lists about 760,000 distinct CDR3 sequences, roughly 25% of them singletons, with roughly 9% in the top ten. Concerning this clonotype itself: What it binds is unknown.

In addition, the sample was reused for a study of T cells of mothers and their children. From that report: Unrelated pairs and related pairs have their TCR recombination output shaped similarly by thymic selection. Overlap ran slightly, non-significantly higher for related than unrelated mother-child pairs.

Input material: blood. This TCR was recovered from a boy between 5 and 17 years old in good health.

CDR3 sequence: CSVVTGGTDTQYF. The CDR3 DNA is TGCAGCGTTGTTACAGGGGGCACAGATACGCAGTATTTT. J is TRBJ2-3 and V is TRBV29-1; TRBD1 matches at 7 bases. The ends lost 4 bases at V and 1 base at J; junction bases unmatched: 2. This CDR3 has 13 residues. Germline-derived CDR1 and CDR2 are SQVTM and ANQGSEA.